The T cell receptor (beta chain) described here comes from a study of T cells expressing NK-cell markers. TCRdb processed the 5' RACE reads again and assigns one entry to each CDR3 protein, with no DNA. The sample table sets out 300,000 to 450,000 distinct CDR3 sequences. For this clonotype: No antigen is known for it.

Study-wide results and limits: The same clonotypes also predominated in the CD3+CD56-NKG2C+ fraction of four donors.

CDR1 and CDR2 (germline): SNHLY, FYNNEI. The CDR3 spans 15 residues. This sequence joins TRBV2 and TRBJ2-1; the TCRdb call, TRBD2, lacks DNA for checking. The TCR comes from a man aged 18 to 69 in good health. The sequenced sample consisted of blood T cells: a sorted CD56 or NKG2C T cell subset, CD4+ or CD8+ T cells, or bulk PBMC T cells (not recorded which). The CDR3 sequence is CASSPRDYRVSEQFF. Combining the CDR3 with reference TRBV2 and TRBJ2-1 gives the whole variable domain EPEVTQTPSHQVTQMGQEVILRCVPISNHLYFYWYRQILGQKVEFLVSFYNNEISEKSEIFDDQFSVERPDGSNFTLKIRSTKLEDSAMYFCASSPRDYRVSEQFFGPGTRLTVL.